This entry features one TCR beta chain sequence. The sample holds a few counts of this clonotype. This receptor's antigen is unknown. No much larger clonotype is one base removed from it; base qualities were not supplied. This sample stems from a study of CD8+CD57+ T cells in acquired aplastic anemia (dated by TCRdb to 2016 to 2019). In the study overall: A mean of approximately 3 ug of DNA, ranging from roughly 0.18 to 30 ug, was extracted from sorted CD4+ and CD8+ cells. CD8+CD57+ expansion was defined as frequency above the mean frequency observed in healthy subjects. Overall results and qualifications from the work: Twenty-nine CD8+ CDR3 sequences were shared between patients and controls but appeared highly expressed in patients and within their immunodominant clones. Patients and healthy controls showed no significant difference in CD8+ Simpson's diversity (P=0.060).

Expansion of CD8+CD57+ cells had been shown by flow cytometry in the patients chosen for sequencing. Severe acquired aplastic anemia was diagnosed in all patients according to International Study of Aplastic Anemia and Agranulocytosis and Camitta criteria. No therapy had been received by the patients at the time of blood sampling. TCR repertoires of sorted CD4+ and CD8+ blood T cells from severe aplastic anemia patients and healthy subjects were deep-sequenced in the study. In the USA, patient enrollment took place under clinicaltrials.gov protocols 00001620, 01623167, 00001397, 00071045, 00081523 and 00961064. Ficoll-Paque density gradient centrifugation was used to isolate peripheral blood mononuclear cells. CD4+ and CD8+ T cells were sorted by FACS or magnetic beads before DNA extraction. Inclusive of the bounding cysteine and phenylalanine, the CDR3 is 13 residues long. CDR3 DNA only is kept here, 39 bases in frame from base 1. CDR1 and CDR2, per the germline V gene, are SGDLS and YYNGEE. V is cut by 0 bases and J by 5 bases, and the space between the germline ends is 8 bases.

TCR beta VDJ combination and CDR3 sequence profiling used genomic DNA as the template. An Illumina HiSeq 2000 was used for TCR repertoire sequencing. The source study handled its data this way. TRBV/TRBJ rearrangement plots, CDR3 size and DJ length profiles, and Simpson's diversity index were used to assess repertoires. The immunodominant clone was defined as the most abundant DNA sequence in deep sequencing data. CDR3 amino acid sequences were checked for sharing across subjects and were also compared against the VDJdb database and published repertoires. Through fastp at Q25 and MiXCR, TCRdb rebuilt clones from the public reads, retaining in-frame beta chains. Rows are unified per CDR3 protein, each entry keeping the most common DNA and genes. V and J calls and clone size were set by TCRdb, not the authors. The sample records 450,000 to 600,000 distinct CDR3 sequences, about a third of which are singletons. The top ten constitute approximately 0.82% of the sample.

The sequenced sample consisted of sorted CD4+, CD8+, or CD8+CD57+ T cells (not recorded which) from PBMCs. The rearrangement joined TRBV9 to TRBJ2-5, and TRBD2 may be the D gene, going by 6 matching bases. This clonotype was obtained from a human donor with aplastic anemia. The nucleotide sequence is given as TGTGCCAGCAGCGTAGCTGGGGGGGAGACCCAGTACTTC. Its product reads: CASSVAGGETQYF.